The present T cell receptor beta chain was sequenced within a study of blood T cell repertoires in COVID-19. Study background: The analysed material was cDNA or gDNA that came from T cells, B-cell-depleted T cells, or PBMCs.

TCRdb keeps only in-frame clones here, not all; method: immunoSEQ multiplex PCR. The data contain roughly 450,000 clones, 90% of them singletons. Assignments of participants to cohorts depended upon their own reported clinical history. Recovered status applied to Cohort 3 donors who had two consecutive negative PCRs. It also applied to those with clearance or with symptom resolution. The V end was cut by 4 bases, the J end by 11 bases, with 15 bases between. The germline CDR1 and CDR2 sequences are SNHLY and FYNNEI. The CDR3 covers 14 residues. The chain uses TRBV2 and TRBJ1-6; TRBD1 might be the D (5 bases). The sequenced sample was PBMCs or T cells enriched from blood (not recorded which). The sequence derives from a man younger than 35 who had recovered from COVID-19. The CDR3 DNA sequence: TGTGCCAGCAGTGTCGGGGGGGGTAGCGCACCCCTCCACTTT. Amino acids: CASSVGGGSAPLHF.